This entry concerns a single T cell receptor (beta chain). Its antigen remains unidentified. These data belong to a study of post-analysis software for immune sequencing data. Sequencing libraries made from TCR beta cDNA carried unique molecular identifiers. There were roughly 0.95 to 10 million T cells, and some 500,000 cDNA molecules came from them. One entry per CDR3 protein results from TCRdb running MiXCR on the PCR reads. This sample has almost 700,000 distinct CDR3 sequences; approximately 60% occur once, and the top ten carry about 11%. The study, taken as a whole, reports: The authors found that F measure strongly co-clustered same-batch samples. Roughly 5 TRBV segments occurring more often in patients than controls included TRBV5-6, TRBV5-1 and TRBV20-1.

The CDR3 totals 15 residues. Germline-derived CDR1 and CDR2 are SGHTA and FQGTGA. V shed 5 bases and J 5 bases; nucleotides not matched to a gene: 6. The V gene is TRBV7-3, the J gene TRBJ2-1; 10 positions agree with TRBD1. The source of this sequence is a girl aged 2 to 10 with multiple sclerosis. The sample comprised blood. The CDR3, as DNA: TGTGCCAGCAGCCCAGGGACAGGGGTAGACAATGAGCAGTTCTTC. Translated: CASSPGTGVDNEQFF.